A selection of T cell receptor beta chains follows, all from one sample in a study of CD8 T cells in Susac syndrome. TCRdb itself ran the immunoSEQ multiplex PCR reads through MiXCR, one entry per CDR3 protein. Here the sample spans roughly 190,000 distinct CDR3 sequences, around 93% being singletons. The sample consisted of CD4+ T cells from PBMCs. These receptors all come from a human donor in good health. Both conserved end residues are part of each CDR3. Each record gives: clone size, V gene, J gene, D gene, CDR3 DNA, CDR3 protein. The D gene is left open where the match is weak. Clone size is shown for a subset of rows, as once, few, many or a class of expanded clone.

NA	TRBV6-5	TRBJ2-3	NA	TGTGCCAGCAGAGAAAGCGGAACTAGCACAGATACGCAGTATTTT	CASRESGTSTDTQYF
NA	TRBV12-3/TRBV12-4	TRBJ2-7	NA	TGTGCCAGCAGTGTCCGTAACGAGCAGTACTTC	CASSVRNEQYF
NA	TRBV11-1	TRBJ2-1	TRBD2	TGTGCCAGCAGCTTAGCCGGGACTAGCATAAATGAGCAGTTCTTC	CASSLAGTSINEQFF
NA	TRBV6-5	TRBJ1-1	NA	TGTGCCAGCAGTTACTCCGAGGTATCCTACATGAACACTGAAGCTTTCTTT	CASSYSEVSYMNTEAFF
NA	TRBV7-2	TRBJ1-2	NA	TGTGCCAGCAGCGCTACGGGAGGCTACACCTTC	CASSATGGYTF
NA	TRBV7-8	TRBJ1-4	TRBD1	TGTGCCAGCAGCACCTATCGACAGGGGGGGAATGAAAAACTGTTTTTT	CASSTYRQGGNEKLFF
NA	TRBV4-1	TRBJ1-6	NA	TGCGCCAGCAGCCAAGATTATCGGGGAAGCTCCTATAATTCACCCCTCCACTTT	CASSQDYRGSSYNSPLHF
NA	TRBV29-1	TRBJ1-1	NA	TGCAGCGTTGCATCACCAAATGAAGCTTTCTTT	CSVASPNEAFF
NA	TRBV2	TRBJ1-4	TRBD1	TGTGCCAGCAAAGGGACAGTTGGGGAAAAACTGTTTTTT	CASKGTVGEKLFF
once	TRBV7-7	TRBJ2-5	TRBD1	TGTGCTAGCAGCTTGACAGGGGGCTTTGGGGAGACCCAGTACTTC	CASSLTGGFGETQYF
NA	TRBV20-1	TRBJ2-5	NA	TGCAGTGCCCCCCCCCGCGGGGGCCCCCGGGAGACCCAGTACTTC	CSAPPRGGPRETQYF
NA	TRBV28	TRBJ2-3	TRBD1	TGTGCCAGCCACGGGACAGGAGTCTTATCCGGTGTTGGGTATTTT	CASHGTGVLSGVGYF
NA	TRBV6-5	TRBJ1-1	TRBD1	TGTGCCAGCAAGGGGGCGGGCGTGAACACTGAAGCTTTCTTT	CASKGAGVNTEAFF
NA	TRBV10-3	TRBJ2-2	NA	TGTGCCATCAGTTTATTTGCGAACACCGGGGAGCTGTTTTTT	CAISLFANTGELFF
NA	TRBV5-1	TRBJ2-7	NA	TGCGCCAGCAGCTTGGCCGTCGGGACAAGCAGGACGATCACCTACGAGCAGTACTTC	CASSLAVGTSRTITYEQYF
NA	TRBV3-1	TRBJ1-5	TRBD1	TGTGCCAGCAGCCAAGGCCAAGGGGGCGGGCAGCCCCAGCATTTT	CASSQGQGGGQPQHF
NA	TRBV29-1	TRBJ2-5	NA	TGCAGCGTTGGAGTTCAAGAGACCCAGTACTTC	CSVGVQETQYF